This T cell receptor (beta chain) was captured in a study of cytomegalovirus exposure and HLA in healthy donors. Points on this clone: Its cognate antigen is unknown. At the DNA level, this CDR3 is encoded by other sequences in the same sample as well.

Findings and caveats of the study: Donors were assumed by presence/absence analyses to have roughly uniform sequencing depth. In vitro work confirmed that a few CMV-associated chains recognize CMV antigens. The only immune exposure information that was available was CMV serostatus. TCR beta sequences numbering more than 15,000 were associated with HLA alleles at 0.05 false discovery rate in a later analysis.

PCR involved 60 Vbeta and 13 Jbeta primers. Produced via immunoSEQ multiplex PCR; TCRdb's table is partial and in-frame only. The table records 200,000 or so clones, roughly four fifths of them present only once. Trimming took 8 bases from V and 1 from J, leaving 12 bases between them. CDR1 is MNHNS and CDR2 is SASEGT in the germline V gene. The length of the CDR3 is 13 residues. This sequence joins TRBV6-1 and TRBJ2-7; no firm D call. The TCR originated in a woman aged 25 to 39 in good health and CMV-seropositive. Sample: PBMCs. CDR3 sequence: CASSVASSYEQYF. The CDR3 nucleotides read TGTGCCAGCTCGGTCGCTTCTTCCTACGAGCAGTACTTC.